This is a list of T cell receptor beta chains from one sample in a study of technical replicates of blood from a handful of donors. Some clones are missing from TCRdb's copy, which holds only in-frame ones; the method was immunoSEQ multiplex PCR. This sample has 70,000 to 95,000 clones, with around 94% found just once. Material for sequencing was T cells isolated from PBMCs. Every receptor here comes from a human donor in good health. The CDR3 runs from the conserved cysteine through the conserved F or W. The order of the fields is J gene, clone size, D gene, V gene, CDR3 DNA, CDR3 protein. D genes are given only for firm matches. Clone size is not always given. Where it is, it says once, few, many or a class for expanded clones.

J gene: TRBJ2-3; clone size: .; D gene: .; V gene: TRBV9; CDR3 DNA: TGTGCCAGCAGCCTCGAGGGGGTCCTCACAGATACGCAGTATTTT; CDR3 protein: CASSLEGVLTDTQYF
J gene: TRBJ2-7; clone size: .; D gene: .; V gene: TRBV28; CDR3 DNA: TGTGCCAGCAGTGCTGGGGGGACCTACGAGCAGTACTTC; CDR3 protein: CASSAGGTYEQYF
J gene: TRBJ2-1; clone size: .; D gene: .; V gene: TRBV27; CDR3 DNA: TGTGCCAGCAGTTTGAAAAGGGGCTACAATGAGCAGTTCTTC; CDR3 protein: CASSLKRGYNEQFF
J gene: TRBJ2-3; clone size: once; D gene: .; V gene: TRBV29-1; CDR3 DNA: TGCAGCGTTGTAGCGACCACAGATACGCAGTATTTT; CDR3 protein: CSVVATTDTQYF
J gene: TRBJ2-1; clone size: .; D gene: .; V gene: TRBV28; CDR3 DNA: TGTGCCAGCAGTTTAAGTCTCGGCTACAATGAGCAGTTCTTC; CDR3 protein: CASSLSLGYNEQFF
J gene: TRBJ2-3; clone size: .; D gene: .; V gene: TRBV9; CDR3 DNA: TGTGCCAGCAGCCCATCGGGGTCTACAGATACGCAGTATTTT; CDR3 protein: CASSPSGSTDTQYF
J gene: TRBJ1-1; clone size: .; D gene: .; V gene: TRBV19; CDR3 DNA: TGTGCCAGTAGTATGTCAGACAATCTGAACACTGAAGCTTTCTTT; CDR3 protein: CASSMSDNLNTEAFF
J gene: TRBJ2-5; clone size: .; D gene: .; V gene: TRBV6-1; CDR3 DNA: TGTGCCAGCAGGAGGAGGATGCTTACGGGAGTGGACCAGTACTTC; CDR3 protein: CASRRRMLTGVDQYF
J gene: TRBJ1-1; clone size: .; D gene: .; V gene: TRBV5-1; CDR3 DNA: TGCGCCAGCAGCTTGTCAGGATTGAACACTGAAGCTTTCTTT; CDR3 protein: CASSLSGLNTEAFF
J gene: TRBJ2-1; clone size: .; D gene: .; V gene: TRBV25-1; CDR3 DNA: TGTGCCAGCAGTGAAAATCCACAGGGTGGGGATGAGCAGTTCTTC; CDR3 protein: CASSENPQGGDEQFF
J gene: TRBJ1-1; clone size: .; D gene: TRBD1; V gene: TRBV4-1; CDR3 DNA: TGCGCCAGCAGCCAAGGGGCCGGGACAGCCTACATGAACACTGAAGCTTTCTTT; CDR3 protein: CASSQGAGTAYMNTEAFF
J gene: TRBJ2-2; clone size: .; D gene: .; V gene: TRBV11-3; CDR3 DNA: TGTGCCAGCAGCTTAGATCAGGACACCGGGGAGCTGTTTTTT; CDR3 protein: CASSLDQDTGELFF
J gene: TRBJ2-2; clone size: .; D gene: TRBD2; V gene: TRBV10-1; CDR3 DNA: TGCGCCAGCAGTGAGTCTATTAGCGGGGTCACCGGGGAGCTGTTTTTT; CDR3 protein: CASSESISGVTGELFF
J gene: TRBJ2-7; clone size: .; D gene: .; V gene: TRBV2; CDR3 DNA: TGTGCCAGCGGGCTGGACTCCTTTTCGTACGAGCAGTACTTC; CDR3 protein: CASGLDSFSYEQYF
J gene: TRBJ2-2; clone size: .; D gene: .; V gene: TRBV12-5; CDR3 DNA: TGTGCTAGTGGTTTTATAGTGGCAGGGGCTAACACCGGGGAGCTGTTTTTT; CDR3 protein: CASGFIVAGANTGELFF
J gene: TRBJ1-4; clone size: .; D gene: .; V gene: TRBV4-2; CDR3 DNA: TGTGCCAGCAGCCAAGAATGGGGAGGGGCCGGCGAAAAACTGTTTTTT; CDR3 protein: CASSQEWGGAGEKLFF
J gene: TRBJ1-1; clone size: .; D gene: TRBD1; V gene: TRBV5-1; CDR3 DNA: TGCGCCAGCAGCTGGACAGGGGCGAACGCTGAAGCTTTCTTT; CDR3 protein: CASSWTGANAEAFF
J gene: TRBJ1-3; clone size: .; D gene: .; V gene: TRBV4-2; CDR3 DNA: TGTGCCAGCCGAACAGGGATCTCTGGAAACACCATATATTTT; CDR3 protein: CASRTGISGNTIYF
J gene: TRBJ2-3; clone size: once; D gene: .; V gene: TRBV6-4; CDR3 DNA: TGTGCCAGCAGTCGGAGCTTTGCCGGCACAGATACGCAGTATTTT; CDR3 protein: CASSRSFAGTDTQYF
J gene: TRBJ2-7; clone size: .; D gene: TRBD2; V gene: TRBV10-3; CDR3 DNA: TGTGCCATCAGTGAAGGGGGTCCGGGACTAGCGTTAGTGGTCGACGAGCAGTACTTC; CDR3 protein: CAISEGGPGLALVVDEQYF